This T cell receptor (beta chain) was sequenced during a study of blood T cell repertoires in COVID-19. Study details: The United States, Italy and Spain supplied acute and convalescent COVID-19 samples. Sources were T cells, B-cell-depleted T cells, or PBMCs; the material itself was cDNA or gDNA.

This CDR3 has 16 amino acids. Germline V CDR1 and CDR2: MNHEY, SMNVEV (reference sequence). V was clipped by 3 bases and J by 4 bases, with 15 bases between them. Under the authors' procedure: Cell counts per sample came from amplifying reference gene primers. The protocol was immunoSEQ multiplex PCR, while the TCRdb copy is restricted to in-frame clones and leaves out a portion. V and J calls and clone size come straight from that table; D and trimming were deduced from the DNA. The sample holds under 500,000 clones, around 89% seen once. The TCR originated in a woman in her twenties or thirties with acute or convalescent COVID-19. Input material: peripheral blood. The J gene is TRBJ2-2, the V gene TRBV27; the D is unclear. As DNA, the CDR3 is TGTGCCAGCAGTTTCAGGCACTCGATGGGCACCGGGGAGCTGTTTTTT. Its protein is CASSFRHSMGTGELFF.